This record covers a single T cell receptor (beta chain). Its cognate antigen is unknown. The sample is drawn from a study of shared clonotypes between healthy human individuals. Whole-study context: The study used three CD4 naive, three CD4 memory, two CD8 naive and one CD8 memory plate per donor. Study results and limitations: Among the subsets, naive ones generally showed larger estimated richness than memory ones.

Sequenced by immunoSEQ multiplex PCR; TCRdb stores in-frame clones only, minus some. Among 1,400,000 or so clones listed, roughly 98.5% were seen once. The sample comprised naive CD4+ T cells sorted from blood. This sample's subset: CD45RA+ positively selected. The clonotype was recovered from a man under 40 in good health.

This CDR3 reads CASSPGRINTEAFF. For the CDR3, the DNA is TGTGCCAGCTCACCTGGCAGAATTAACACTGAAGCTTTCTTT. The rearrangement links TRBV18 to TRBJ1-1; no definite D call. The CDR3 has 14 residues. Germline CDR1 is KGHSH and CDR2 is LQKENI. V shed 3 bases and J shed 2 bases, with 10 bases lying between them.